This is a list of T cell receptor beta chains from one sample in a study of CD8 T cells in Susac syndrome. Via MiXCR, TCRdb re-called the immunoSEQ multiplex PCR reads, giving one row per CDR3 protein. The table shows around 180,000 distinct CDR3 sequences, with 90% to 95% occurring only once. Sequencing was carried out using CD4+ T cells from PBMCs. These receptors were collected from a human donor with Susac syndrome. Each CDR3 is given with its conserved first and last residue. The order of the fields is D gene, J gene, V gene, clone size, CDR3 DNA, CDR3 protein. A D gene is named only where the DNA matches it firmly. Clone size, where shown, is once, few, many, or a class for clones that have expanded.

>-|TRBJ2-7|TRBV5-1|-
TGCGCCAGCAGCTCAGCCCCCGGAACAGTATCCTACGAGCAGTACTTC
CASSSAPGTVSYEQYF
>-|TRBJ2-1|TRBV9|-
TGTGCCAGCAGCCTTCGACAGACGAGCTCCTACAATGAGCAGTTCTTC
CASSLRQTSSYNEQFF
>-|TRBJ2-7|TRBV7-9|-
TGTGCCAGCAGCCCTACCGTATTTTTGACAGCCGAGCAGTACTTC
CASSPTVFLTAEQYF
>TRBD2|TRBJ2-1|TRBV20-1|-
TGCAGTGCTAGAGTCCCGCCCGGGACTAGCGGCGCCTCCTACAATGAGCAGTTCTTC
CSARVPPGTSGASYNEQFF
>-|TRBJ2-7|TRBV20-1|once
TGCAGTGCTAGCCGCAGGGCCTCCGACGAGCAGTACTTC
CSASRRASDEQYF
>-|TRBJ2-1|TRBV20-1|-
TGCAGTGCTAGACTCCCGTTGGGGAACAATGAGCAGTTCTTC
CSARLPLGNNEQFF
>TRBD1|TRBJ1-2|TRBV6-6|-
TGTGCCAGTCAAATGGACAGGGCGGATGGCTACACCTTC
CASQMDRADGYTF
>TRBD1|TRBJ1-1|TRBV27|-
TGTGCCAGCAGTTTAGAGGGGGCGCCCCGCCGTACTGAAGCTTTCTTT
CASSLEGAPRRTEAFF
>-|TRBJ2-7|TRBV2|-
TGTGCCAGCAGTGATCGGGGCCAGCAGTACTTC
CASSDRGQQYF
>-|TRBJ2-7|TRBV4-1|-
TGCGCCAGCAGCCCGGACACAGCCTACGAGCAGTACTTC
CASSPDTAYEQYF
>-|TRBJ2-1|TRBV3-1|-
TGTGCCACGAGACAGGTTAACAATGAGCAGTTCTTC
CATRQVNNEQFF
>TRBD1|TRBJ1-2|TRBV27|-
TGTGCCAGCTCTCGACAGGGGGCTCTCCGAGGCTACACCTTC
CASSRQGALRGYTF
>-|TRBJ2-3|TRBV2|-
TGTGCCAGCAGTGAAGAGGCGGGGTACACCACAGATACGCAGTATTTT
CASSEEAGYTTDTQYF
>-|TRBJ2-3|TRBV28|-
TGTGCCTCTGGGGTTCTGGTTACGCAGTATTTT
CASGVLVTQYF
>-|TRBJ2-3|TRBV27|-
TGTGCCAGCAGTTTATTTCCTAGCTCCGGCACAGATACGCAGTATTTT
CASSLFPSSGTDTQYF
>-|TRBJ2-5|TRBV19|-
TGTGCCAGTAGTATCACCGACCAAGAGACCCAGTACTTC
CASSITDQETQYF
>TRBD2|TRBJ2-5|TRBV10-3|-
TGTGCCATCAGTGAGTCGGAAGCGGGGGGCCAAGAGACCCAGTACTTC
CAISESEAGGQETQYF
>TRBD2|TRBJ2-3|TRBV3-1|once
TGTGCCAGCAGCAGGAGCGGGGCCAACACAGATACGCAGTATTTT
CASSRSGANTDTQYF
>-|TRBJ1-1|TRBV3-1|-
TGTGCCAGCAGCTCCGCGAACACTGAAGCTTTCTTT
CASSSANTEAFF
>-|TRBJ2-7|TRBV12-3/TRBV12-4|-
TGTGCCAGCAGTTCGACATTTGGGGCAGGGGCCACCTACGAGCAGTACTTC
CASSSTFGAGATYEQYF
>TRBD1|TRBJ1-2|TRBV7-2|-
TGTGCCAGCAGCTTACTACAGGGGACCTATGGCTACACCTTC
CASSLLQGTYGYTF
>-|TRBJ2-3|TRBV7-8|-
TGTGCCAGCAGCGCCATATCGGGGGCGCATTTGACAGATACGCAGTATTTT
CASSAISGAHLTDTQYF
>-|TRBJ2-7|TRBV3-1|-
TGTGCCAGCAGCCATCCGAGGTCCTCCTACGAGCAGTACTTC
CASSHPRSSYEQYF
>TRBD1|TRBJ1-2|TRBV20-1|-
TGCAGTGCTAGAGCCCCACCGCAGGGGGCTCATGGCTACACCTTC
CSARAPPQGAHGYTF
>-|TRBJ1-1|TRBV6-6|-
TGTGCCAGCACCCCCCAGACACTTATGAACACTGAAGCTTTCTTT
CASTPQTLMNTEAFF
>TRBD2|TRBJ2-1|TRBV6-2/TRBV6-3|-
TGTGCCAGCAGTTACATATCGGGGGGTGAGCAGTTCTTC
CASSYISGGEQFF
>-|TRBJ1-5|TRBV5-6|-
TGTGCCAGCTGCTTTGGGGCAAATCAGCCCCAGCATTTT
CASCFGANQPQHF
>TRBD1|TRBJ1-1|TRBV5-1|-
TGCGCCAGCAGCTTGGTTCCAGGGGGGAACACTGAAGCTTTCTTT
CASSLVPGGNTEAFF
>-|TRBJ2-1|TRBV6-1|-
TGTGCCAGCACCCACATTCGCTCCTACAATGAGCAGTTCTTC
CASTHIRSYNEQFF
>-|TRBJ2-5|TRBV7-2|-
TGTGCCAGCAGCTTAGGGGTTTATCGGACCCAGTACTTC
CASSLGVYRTQYF
>-|TRBJ1-1|TRBV29-1|-
TGCAGCGTCCGACACGCCGTGAACACTGAAGCTTTCTTT
CSVRHAVNTEAFF
>-|TRBJ2-5|TRBV5-1|-
TGCGCCAGCACCGGCAAGGAGGGTGAGACCCAGTACTTC
CASTGKEGETQYF
>TRBD2|TRBJ2-3|TRBV20-1|-
TGCAGTGCTAGTGTGTATGCGGGGGGGCGCACAGATACGCAGTATTTT
CSASVYAGGRTDTQYF
>-|TRBJ2-3|TRBV28|-
TGTGCCACGCTACGGGGGGCCACAGATACGCAGTATTTT
CATLRGATDTQYF
>-|TRBJ2-7|TRBV12-3/TRBV12-4|-
TGTGCCAGCCGGGAACGGTACGAGCAGTACTTC
CASRERYEQYF
>TRBD1|TRBJ1-2|TRBV3-1|-
TGTGCCAGCAGCCATGACAGGGGGGCCAACTATGGCTACACCTTC
CASSHDRGANYGYTF
>-|TRBJ1-2|TRBV18|-
TGTGCCAGCTCAGAACGCCCTACGCCAGGGGATGGCTACACCTTC
CASSERPTPGDGYTF
>-|TRBJ1-3|TRBV6-5|-
TGTGCCAGCAGTTACGGCAGGGATGGATACACCATATATTTT
CASSYGRDGYTIYF
>TRBD1|TRBJ2-3|TRBV19|-
TGTGCCAGTAGGACAGGGACAGATACGCAGTATTTT
CASRTGTDTQYF
>-|TRBJ2-1|TRBV20-1|-
TGCAGTGTAAAGCGGAGCTCCTACAATGAGCAGTTCTTC
CSVKRSSYNEQFF
>-|TRBJ1-2|TRBV7-2|once
TGTGCCAGCAGCTTAAGCTCACAGGCCGACTATGGCTACACCTTC
CASSLSSQADYGYTF
>-|TRBJ1-4|TRBV3-1|-
TGTGCCAGCAGCCAAGCCTCCGGGGAGGAAAAACTGTTTTTT
CASSQASGEEKLFF
>TRBD1|TRBJ1-1|TRBV15|once
TGTGCCACCCAGACAGGGAATAACGGTGAAGCTTTCTTT
CATQTGNNGEAFF
>TRBD1|TRBJ1-4|TRBV20-1|-
TGCAGTGCTAACAGGGGGGCTAATGAAAAACTGTTTTTT
CSANRGANEKLFF
>TRBD1|TRBJ1-1|TRBV7-9|once
TGTGCCAGCAGCACCGGGACAGGGAGGGTAAGGAACACTGAAGCTTTCTTT
CASSTGTGRVRNTEAFF
>-|TRBJ1-1|TRBV6-2/TRBV6-3|-
TGTGCCAGCAGTTGGGGGAGGGAAACTGAAGCTTTCTTT
CASSWGRETEAFF
>-|TRBJ1-2|TRBV20-1|-
TGCAGTGCTAGGGACAATAACTATGGCTACACCTTC
CSARDNNYGYTF
>-|TRBJ1-5|TRBV2|-
TGTGCCAGCAGTGATTTTAGGGAATTAATGCATTTT
CASSDFRELMHF
>TRBD2|TRBJ2-4|TRBV3-1|-
TGTGCCAGCAGCCAAGTCGAGCGGGGGAAAAACATTCAGTACTTC
CASSQVERGKNIQYF
>-|TRBJ1-1|TRBV11-2|-
TGTGCCAGCAGCTTAGAAGTCTTGGCAGATATCACTGAAGCTTTCTTT
CASSLEVLADITEAFF
>-|TRBJ2-7|TRBV12-5|-
TGTGCTAGTGTAAGGGGGAGCTCCTACGAGCAGTACTTC
CASVRGSSYEQYF
>-|TRBJ1-2|TRBV18|-
TGTGCCAGCTCACCACCGGTAGAGAACTATGGCTACACCTTC
CASSPPVENYGYTF
>TRBD2|TRBJ2-1|TRBV6-5|-
TGTGCCAGCAGTTACTCGGCTAGCGGAGGATACAATGAGCAGTTCTTC
CASSYSASGGYNEQFF
>-|TRBJ1-5|TRBV2|-
TGTGCCAGCAGTGACGAGGGTCTGAGCAATCAGCCCCAGCATTTT
CASSDEGLSNQPQHF
>-|TRBJ1-1|TRBV13|-
TGTGCCAGCAGCCGAACCAGGGGCGACACTGAAGCTTTCTTT
CASSRTRGDTEAFF